Included here is one T cell receptor (beta chain) sequence, with context. This sample is part of a study of cytomegalovirus exposure and HLA in healthy donors. Germline assignment: CDR1 MDHEN and CDR2 SYDVKM. The CDR3 contains 15 residues. Trimming took 7 bases from V and 3 from J, leaving 16 bases between them. Amplification used 60 Vbeta primers and 13 Jbeta primers. Clones were sequenced by immunoSEQ multiplex PCR, and TCRdb holds only the in-frame ones, with some missing. The sample has about 120,000 clones; 65% to 85% are singletons. The sample was PBMCs. The sequence came from a middle-aged woman in good health and CMV-seropositive. The chain carries TRBV28 and TRBJ1-5; possibly TRBD1 for D (5 bases). The CDR3 DNA reads TGTGCCAGCACCGGAGGAGGGGATTTCAATCAGCCCCAGCATTTT. This encodes CASTGGGDFNQPQHF.